The present T cell receptor beta chain was sequenced within a study of CD8 T cells in Susac syndrome. Whole-study results and caveats: That the number of individuals in its TCR sequencing and HLA analysis was relatively small was acknowledged by the study.

With random hexamers, about 0.45 to 1 ug RNA was reverse transcribed. The authors amplified TCR beta CDR3 across 54 Vbeta and 13 Jbeta using immunoSEQ multiplex PCR. TCRdb called the immunoSEQ multiplex PCR reads again in MiXCR, with one record for every CDR3 protein. The sample shows some 190,000 distinct CDR3 sequences, 90% to 95% of them seen only once. Of note for this clonotype: The antigen is unknown.

Germline assignment: CDR1 MNHNY and CDR2 SVGAGI (reference sequence). The V and J ends lost 7 bases and 8 bases respectively, with 15 bases between them. The CDR3 covers 13 residues. Sequencing was performed on CD4+ T cells from PBMCs. This sequence originates from a human donor in good health. The genes are TRBV6-6 and TRBJ2-4, with a tentative D call TRBD1 (6 bases). The CDR3 region has the DNA TGTGCCAGCAAGTTAATCAGGGGAGACATTCAGTACTTC. This sequence encodes CASKLIRGDIQYF.